This record looks at one TCR beta chain sequence and its context. Its antigen is not known. For the second PCR, which ran for about 6 to 11 cycles, a sample-barcoded 5' primer and a J-beta primer mix were used. TCRdb re-analysed the 5' RACE reads in MiXCR, keeping a single row per CDR3 protein. The sample has around 750,000 distinct CDR3 sequences, roughly 50% seen once. This sample stems from a study of blood T cells in healthy people across ages. Trimming pared 4 bases from V and 4 bases from J, leaving 14 bases between. Germline loops: CDR1 SGHRS, CDR2 YFSETQ. The CDR3 spans 14 residues. Study observations and caveats: Researchers report that TCR beta diversity correlated strongly with naive T cell percentage. Getting older went along with TCR beta diversity per million T cells dropping roughly linearly.

Each individual donor underwent a draw of approximately 9.6 milliliters of peripheral blood. There were at least 6 micrograms of total RNA extracted from every sample. Input material: blood. V is TRBV5-1 and J is TRBJ1-2; weak D call: TRBD1 (5 bases). The sequence was collected from a man at least 80 years old in good health. The CDR3 nucleotides read TGCGCCAGCAGCCGCAGAGGGGTTATCTATGGCTACACCTTC. This translates into CASSRRGVIYGYTF.